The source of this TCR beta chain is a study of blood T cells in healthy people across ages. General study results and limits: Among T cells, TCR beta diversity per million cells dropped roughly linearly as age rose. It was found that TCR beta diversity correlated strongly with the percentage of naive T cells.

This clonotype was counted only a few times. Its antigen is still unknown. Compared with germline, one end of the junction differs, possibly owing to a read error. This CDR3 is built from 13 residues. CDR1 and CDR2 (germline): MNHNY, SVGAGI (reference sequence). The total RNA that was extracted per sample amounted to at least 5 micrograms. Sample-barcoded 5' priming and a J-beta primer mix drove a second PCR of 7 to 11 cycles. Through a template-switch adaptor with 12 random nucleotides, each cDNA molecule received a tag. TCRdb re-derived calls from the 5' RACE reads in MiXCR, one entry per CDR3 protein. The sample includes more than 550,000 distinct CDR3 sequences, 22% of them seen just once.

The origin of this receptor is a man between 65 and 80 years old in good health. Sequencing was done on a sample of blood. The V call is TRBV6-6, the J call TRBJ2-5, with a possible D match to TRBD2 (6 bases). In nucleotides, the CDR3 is TGTGCCAGCAGTTATGGTCCCCGGGAGACCCAATACTTC. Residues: CASSYGPRETQYF.